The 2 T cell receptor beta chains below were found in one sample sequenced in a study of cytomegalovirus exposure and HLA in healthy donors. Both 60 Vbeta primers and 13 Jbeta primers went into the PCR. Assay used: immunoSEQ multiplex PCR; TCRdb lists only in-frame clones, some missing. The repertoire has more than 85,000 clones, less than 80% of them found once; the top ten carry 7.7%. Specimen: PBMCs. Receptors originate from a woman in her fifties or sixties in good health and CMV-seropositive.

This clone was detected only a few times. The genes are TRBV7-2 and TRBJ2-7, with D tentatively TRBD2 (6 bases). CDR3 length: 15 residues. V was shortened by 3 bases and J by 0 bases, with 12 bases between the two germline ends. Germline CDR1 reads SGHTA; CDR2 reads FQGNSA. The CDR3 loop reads CASSFAGNPSYEQYF. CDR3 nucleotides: TGTGCCAGCAGCTTTGCGGGAAACCCCTCCTACGAGCAGTACTTC.

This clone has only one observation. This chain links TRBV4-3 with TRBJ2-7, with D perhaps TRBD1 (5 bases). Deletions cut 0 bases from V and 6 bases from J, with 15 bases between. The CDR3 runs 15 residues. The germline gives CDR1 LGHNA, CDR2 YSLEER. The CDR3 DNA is TGCGCCAGCAGCCAAGATTCGACAGCCACGCGCGAGCAGTACTTC. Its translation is CASSQDSTATREQYF.